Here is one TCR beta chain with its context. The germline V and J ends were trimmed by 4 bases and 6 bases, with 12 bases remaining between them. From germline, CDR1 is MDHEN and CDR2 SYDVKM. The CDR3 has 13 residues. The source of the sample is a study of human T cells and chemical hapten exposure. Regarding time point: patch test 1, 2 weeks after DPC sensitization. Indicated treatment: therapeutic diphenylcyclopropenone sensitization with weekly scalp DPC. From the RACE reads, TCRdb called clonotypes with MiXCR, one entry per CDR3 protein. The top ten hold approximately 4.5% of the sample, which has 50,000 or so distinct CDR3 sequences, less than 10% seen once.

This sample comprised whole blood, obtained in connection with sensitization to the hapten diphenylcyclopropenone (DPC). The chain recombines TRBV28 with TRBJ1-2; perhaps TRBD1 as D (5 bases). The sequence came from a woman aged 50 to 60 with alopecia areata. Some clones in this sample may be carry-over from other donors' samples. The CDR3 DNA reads TGTGCCAGCAGTTACCCCAGGGACGATGGCTACACCTTC. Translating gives CASSYPRDDGYTF.